This T cell receptor beta chain was sequenced during a study of T cell repertoires in cytomegalovirus infection. The overall study: Recently identified HLA-C-restricted CMV epitopes were among the peptides used. CMV infection together with matching HLA type was indicated by public TCR beta signatures. General study findings and limits: Of the TCR beta families, the public ones yielded a cumulative frequency that identified carriers of CMV plus the relevant HLA. Ex vivo responses were dominated by HLA-C-restricted CMV-specific TCR beta clonotypes.

This clonotype was detected a few times. Its antigen is unidentified. TCRdb passed the reads through MiXCR, listing each CDR3 protein once. The sample includes hundreds of thousands of distinct CDR3 sequences, roughly 43% of them seen just once. The CDR3 sequence is 13 residues long. The V gene lost 5 bases and the J gene lost 10 bases, with 15 bases spanning the gap. In germline, CDR1 is MDHEN, CDR2 SYDVKM. The receptor was derived from a human donor in good health (CMV status not recorded). Some clones in this sample may be carry-over from other donors' samples. The specimen comprised cultured PBMCs, sampled from culture after CMV antigen stimulation. The rearrangement joins TRBV28 to TRBJ2-1; D unresolved. DNA of the CDR3: TGTGCCAGCAGTCTGCTACCAGGCCAGGAGCAGTTCTTC. It yields the protein CASSLLPGQEQFF.